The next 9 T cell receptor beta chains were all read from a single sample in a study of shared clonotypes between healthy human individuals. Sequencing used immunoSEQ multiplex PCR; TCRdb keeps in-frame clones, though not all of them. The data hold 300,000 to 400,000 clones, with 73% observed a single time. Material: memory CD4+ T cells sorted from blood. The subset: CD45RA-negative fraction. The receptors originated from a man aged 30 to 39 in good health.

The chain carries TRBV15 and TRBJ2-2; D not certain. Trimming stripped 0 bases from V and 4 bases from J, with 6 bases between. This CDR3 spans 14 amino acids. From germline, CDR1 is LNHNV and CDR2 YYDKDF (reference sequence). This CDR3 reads CATSRDWGTGELFF. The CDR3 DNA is TGTGCCACCAGCAGAGATTGGGGCACCGGGGAGCTGTTTTTT. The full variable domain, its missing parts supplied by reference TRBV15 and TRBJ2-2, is DAMVIQNPRYQVTQFGKPVTLSCSQTLNHNVMYWYQQKSSQAPKLLFHYYDKDFNNEADTPDNFQSRRPNTSFCFLDIRSPGLGDTAMYLCATSRDWGTGELFFGEGSRLTVL.

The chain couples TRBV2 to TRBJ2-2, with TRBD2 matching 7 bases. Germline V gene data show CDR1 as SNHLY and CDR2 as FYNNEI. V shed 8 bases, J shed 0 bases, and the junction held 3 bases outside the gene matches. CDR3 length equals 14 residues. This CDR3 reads CASQRDANTGELFF. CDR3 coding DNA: TGTGCCAGCCAGCGGGATGCGAACACCGGGGAGCTGTTTTTT.

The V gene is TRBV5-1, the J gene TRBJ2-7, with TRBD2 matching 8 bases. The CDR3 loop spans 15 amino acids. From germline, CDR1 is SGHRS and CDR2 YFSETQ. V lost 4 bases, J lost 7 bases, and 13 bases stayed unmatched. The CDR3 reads CASSISTSVGVEQYF. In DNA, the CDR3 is TGCGCCAGCAGCATATCGACTAGCGTCGGGGTAGAGCAGTACTTC. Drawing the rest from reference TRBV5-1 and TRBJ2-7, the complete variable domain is KAGVTQTPRYLIKTRGQQVTLSCSPISGHRSVSWYQQTPGQGLQFLFEYFSETQRNKGNFPGRFSGRQFSNSRSEMNVSTLELGDSALYLCASSISTSVGVEQYFGPGTRLTVT.

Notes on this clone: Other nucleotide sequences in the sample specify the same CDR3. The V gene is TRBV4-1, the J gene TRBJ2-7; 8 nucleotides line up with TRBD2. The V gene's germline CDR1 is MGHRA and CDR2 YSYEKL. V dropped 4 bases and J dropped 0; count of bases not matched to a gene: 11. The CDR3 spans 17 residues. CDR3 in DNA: TGCGCCAGCAGCCCCCTCGGTGAGCTAGCGGGCTCCTACGAGCAGTACTTC. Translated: CASSPLGELAGSYEQYF.

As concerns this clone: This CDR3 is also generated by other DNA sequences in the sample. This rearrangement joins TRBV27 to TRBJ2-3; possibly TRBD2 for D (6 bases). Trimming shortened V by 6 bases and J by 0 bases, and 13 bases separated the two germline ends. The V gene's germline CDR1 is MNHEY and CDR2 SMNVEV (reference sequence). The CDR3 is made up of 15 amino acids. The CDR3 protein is CASSRRSGSTDTQYF. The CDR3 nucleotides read TGTGCCAGCAGCCGAAGAAGCGGGAGCACAGATACGCAGTATTTT.

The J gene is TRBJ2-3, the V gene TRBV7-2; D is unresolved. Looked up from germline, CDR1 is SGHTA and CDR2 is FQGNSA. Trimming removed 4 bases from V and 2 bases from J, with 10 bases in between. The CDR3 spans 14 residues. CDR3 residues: CASSYRATTDTQYF. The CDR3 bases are TGTGCCAGCAGCTACCGGGCAACCACAGATACGCAGTATTTT. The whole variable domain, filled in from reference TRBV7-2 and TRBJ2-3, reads GAGVSQSPSNKVTEKGKDVELRCDPISGHTALYWYRQSLGQGLEFLIYFQGNSAPDKSGLPSDRFSAERTGGSVSTLTIQRTQQEDSAVYLCASSYRATTDTQYFGPGTRLTVL.

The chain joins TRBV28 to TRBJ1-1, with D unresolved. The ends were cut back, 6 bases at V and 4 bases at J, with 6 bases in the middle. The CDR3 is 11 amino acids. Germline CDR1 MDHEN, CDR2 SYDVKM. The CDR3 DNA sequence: TGTGCCAGCAGAATCACCACTGAAGCTTTCTTT. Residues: CASRITTEAFF.

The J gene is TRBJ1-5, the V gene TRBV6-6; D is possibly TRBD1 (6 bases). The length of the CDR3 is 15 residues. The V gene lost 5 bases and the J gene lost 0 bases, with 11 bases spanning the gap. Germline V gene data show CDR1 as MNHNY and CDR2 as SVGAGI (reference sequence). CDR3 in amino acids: CASSPGGGSNQPQHF. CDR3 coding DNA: TGTGCCAGCAGTCCTGGAGGGGGTAGCAATCAGCCCCAGCATTTT.

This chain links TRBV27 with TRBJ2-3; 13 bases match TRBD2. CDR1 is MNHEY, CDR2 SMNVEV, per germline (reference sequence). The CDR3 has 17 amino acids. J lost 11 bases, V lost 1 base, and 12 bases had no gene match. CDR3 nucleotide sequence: TGTGCCAGCAGTTTATTGAAGACTAGCGGGAGGCCAGACAAGCAGTATTTT. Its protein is CASSLLKTSGRPDKQYF.